The 26 T cell receptor beta chains given below trace back to one sample, sequenced in a study of spatial heterogeneity in lung cancer. General study results and limits: Mutation counts in tumors were tracked by counts of expanded intratumoral alpha and beta TCRs.

Time point noted: sample taken at primary tumor resection. One entry per CDR3 protein results from TCRdb running MiXCR on the 5' RACE reads. The table records about 22,000 distinct CDR3 sequences, 2.8% of them present only once. Their specific antigens are unknown. Material: lung tumor tissue, obtained at surgery. These receptors were collected from a male donor with early-stage non-small cell lung cancer.

This clonotype was picked up one time. The chain has TRBV5-1 and TRBJ2-2; D might be TRBD1 (5 bases). This CDR3 is 15 amino acids long. V was pared by 0 bases and J by 1 base, with 7 bases between. CDR1 SGHRS and CDR2 YFSETQ come from the germline V gene. The CDR3 here is CASSLDGQNTGELFF. The DNA of the CDR3 is TGCGCCAGCAGCTTGGACGGACAGAACACCGGGGAGCTGTTTTTT.

This clonotype was counted many times. CDR3 in amino acids: CAISASGSSDTQYF. In DNA, the CDR3 is TGTGCCATCTCTGCTAGCGGGAGCTCAGATACGCAGTATTTT. The chain uses TRBV10-3 and TRBJ2-3; TRBD2 matches at 10 bases. In germline, CDR1 is ENHRY, CDR2 SYGVKD. The CDR3 consists of 14 residues. V lost 8 bases, J lost 4 bases, and 6 bases stayed unmatched.

This clonotype showed up many times. The chain is built from TRBV6-2 or TRBV6-3 and TRBJ1-2; D gene unclear. Germline V gives CDR1 MNHEY, CDR2 SVGEGT. Trimming took 0 bases from V and 8 from J, leaving 13 bases between them. The CDR3 spans 14 residues. The CDR3 here is CASSYSISRRGYTF. CDR3 nucleotides: TGTGCCAGCAGTTACTCGATTTCTAGGAGAGGCTACACCTTC.

This clonotype was counted ten times or more. V and J are TRBV7-2 and TRBJ2-1; D is uncertain. Germline CDR1 is SGHTA and CDR2 is FQGNSA. The CDR3 extends over 14 amino acids. Trimming removed 6 bases at V and 3 bases at J, with 12 bases between. CDR3 region: CASRSRSVYNEQFF. The CDR3 nucleotides read TGTGCCAGCAGGTCTAGATCGGTCTACAATGAGCAGTTCTTC.

This clonotype has ten or more counts. CDR3 nucleotide sequence: TGCAGTGCTAGACCCAGCGGTCCCTACAATGAGCAGTTCTTC. Its translation is CSARPSGPYNEQFF. The chain carries TRBV20-1 and TRBJ2-1, with D maybe TRBD2 (5 bases). Trimming removed 2 bases from V and 2 bases from J, with 10 bases in between. The CDR3 extends over 14 amino acids. Germline CDR1 DFQATT, CDR2 SNEGSKA (reference sequence).

This clonotype rates as medium-sized. The V gene is TRBV7-9, the J gene TRBJ1-2; weak D call: TRBD1 (6 bases). This CDR3 spans 13 amino acids. Germline V lookup: CDR1 SEHNR, CDR2 FQNEAQ (reference sequence). V was pared by 5 bases and J by 8 bases, with 15 bases between. CDR3 sequence reads: CASSLGQQVGYTF. CDR3 nucleotides: TGTGCCAGCAGCCTAGGACAGCAGGTCGGCTACACCTTC.

In its sample, this clonotype was seen many times. The chain is built from TRBV4-1 and TRBJ1-4; a possible D gene is TRBD1 (5 bases). The CDR3 has 24 residues. Germline CDR1 and CDR2: MGHRA and YSYEKL. V lost 0 bases and J lost 0, with 32 bases in between. CDR3 protein: CASSQDSRTLPWTLLPPTNEKLFF. As DNA, the CDR3 is TGCGCCAGCAGCCAAGATTCTCGGACACTTCCTTGGACACTTCTGCCCCCAACTAATGAAAAACTGTTTTTT.

This clonotype appeared many times. The chain couples TRBV4-3 to TRBJ2-1; no definite D call. CDR3 length equals 15 residues. Looked up from germline, CDR1 is LGHNA and CDR2 is YSLEER. V lost 0 bases and J lost 8, with 14 bases in between. CDR3 sequence reads: CASSQDAGTGDEQFF. In DNA, the CDR3 is TGCGCCAGCAGCCAAGACGCCGGAACCGGCGATGAGCAGTTCTTC.

This clonotype was detected many times. The genes are TRBV29-1 and TRBJ2-1; D call uncertain. CDR1 SQVTM and CDR2 ANQGSEA come from the germline V gene. There are 10 residues in the CDR3. Trimming shortened V by 2 bases and J by 4 bases, and 0 bases separated the two germline ends. This chain's CDR3 is CSVEYNEQFF. The CDR3 nucleotides read TGCAGCGTTGAATACAATGAGCAGTTCTTC.

The table lists this clonotype with many counts. The chain couples TRBV20-1 to TRBJ2-3; D is undetermined. This CDR3 has 13 amino acids. V was shortened by 3 bases and J by 0 bases, with 7 bases between the two germline ends. In germline, CDR1 is DFQATT, CDR2 SNEGSKA (reference sequence). CDR3 nucleotides: TGCAGTGCTAGTCTCGACAGCACAGATACGCAGTATTTT. Amino acids: CSASLDSTDTQYF.

The chain has TRBV5-4 and TRBJ2-2; D is unclear. Germline V CDR1 and CDR2: SGHNT, YYREEE (reference sequence). The V and J ends lost 1 base and 1 base respectively, with 11 bases between them. This CDR3 has 16 residues. As DNA, the CDR3 is TGTGCCAGCAGCTTGCGCGCCGGCTTGAACACCGGGGAGCTGTTTTTT. This sequence encodes CASSLRAGLNTGELFF.

This clonotype occurred many times. The CDR3 bases are TGTGCCTCAAGAGGGAGCTCCTACAATGAGCAGTTCTTC. Its translation: CASRGSSYNEQFF. The chain is built from TRBV18 and TRBJ2-1, with a weak D call TRBD2 (5 bases). V was clipped by 11 bases and J by 0 bases, with 11 bases between them. There are 13 residues in the CDR3. Germline values: CDR1 KGHSH, CDR2 LQKENI.

This clonotype was counted many times. The rearrangement joins TRBV2 to TRBJ2-7; no definite D call. CDR3 length: 11 residues. Germline V gene sequence: CDR1 SNHLY, CDR2 FYNNEI. Deletions cut 4 bases from V and 3 bases from J, with 4 bases between. The CDR3 DNA reads TGTGCCAGCAGTGGGCACTACGAGCAGTACTTC. It translates to CASSGHYEQYF. Full variable domain (outside the CDR3, taken from reference TRBV2 and TRBJ2-7): EPEVTQTPSHQVTQMGQEVILRCVPISNHLYFYWYRQILGQKVEFLVSFYNNEISEKSEIFDDQFSVERPDGSNFTLKIRSTKLEDSAMYFCASSGHYEQYFGPGTRLTVT.

This clonotype was picked up many times. The chain combines TRBV4-1 with TRBJ1-5, with 7 bases matching TRBD1. This CDR3 is built from 16 residues. V was clipped by 3 bases and J by 6 bases; unmatched bases: 11. Germline lookup yields CDR1 MGHRA and CDR2 YSYEKL. CDR3 sequence reads: CASSQRLGTERQPQHF. As DNA, the CDR3 is TGCGCCAGCAGCCAGCGATTAGGGACAGAGCGTCAGCCCCAGCATTTT.

This clonotype has ten or more counts. This chain joins TRBV24-1 and TRBJ2-1; possible D gene TRBD2, 5 bases. Germline assignment: CDR1 KGHDR and CDR2 SFDVKD. Trimming left V 5 bases short and J 9 bases short, with 13 bases between. This CDR3 is 13 amino acids long. The CDR3 here is CATSVKSEGEQFF. CDR3 in DNA: TGTGCCACCAGTGTAAAATCTGAGGGTGAGCAGTTCTTC.

At least ten counts were recorded for this clonotype. This chain uses TRBV24-1 with TRBJ1-2; no clear D. This CDR3 has 14 amino acids. Trimming took off 3 bases at V and 1 base at J, with 8 bases between the two ends. The V gene's germline CDR1 is KGHDR and CDR2 SFDVKD. The CDR3 nucleotides are TGTGCCACCAGTGATGTGACGGATAACTATGGCTACACCTTC. The encoded protein is CATSDVTDNYGYTF.

This clonotype was observed at least ten times. V and J are TRBV6-2 or TRBV6-3 and TRBJ1-5; D might be TRBD1 (6 bases). The V gene's germline CDR1 is MNHEY and CDR2 SVGEGT. The CDR3 is made up of 15 amino acids. Trimming shortened V by 2 bases and J by 2 bases, and 10 bases separated the two germline ends. In DNA, the CDR3 is TGTGCCAGCAGTTACGCGGGGGCTGGCAATCAGCCCCAGCATTTT. Protein: CASSYAGAGNQPQHF.

This clonotype occurred many times. The V gene is TRBV11-2, the J gene TRBJ2-3; D is possibly TRBD2 (5 bases). Per the germline V gene, CDR1 is SGHAT and CDR2 is FQNNGV. CDR3 length: 13 residues. The germline V and J ends were trimmed by 1 base and 10 bases, with 12 bases remaining between them. The CDR3 here is CASSLAPDFAQYF. For the CDR3, the DNA is TGTGCCAGCAGCTTAGCCCCGGACTTTGCGCAGTATTTT.

In its sample, this clonotype was seen many times. Relative to the germline gene, one junction end is altered; a read error may explain this. The V call is TRBV11-1, the J call TRBJ2-1, with 11 positions matching TRBD2. Germline V gene sequence: CDR1 SGHAT, CDR2 FQDESV (reference sequence). This CDR3 has 14 amino acids. CDR3 nucleotides: TGTGCCAGCAGCCCCCCAACCCTAGCGGGAGGTTTGGTCTTC. Translated, it gives CASSPPTLAGGLVF.

This clonotype was counted ten times or more. The V and J genes are TRBV6-2 or TRBV6-3 and TRBJ1-1, with a tentative D call TRBD1 (5 bases). Per germline, CDR1 MNHEY and CDR2 SVGEGT. Between the trimmed V and J ends, which lost 0 bases and 2 bases, there was a span of 13 bases. CDR3 length equals 16 residues. CDR3 nucleotide sequence: TGTGCCAGCAGTTACTCGTCAGGGAACCCCAACACTGAAGCTTTCTTT. The encoded protein is CASSYSSGNPNTEAFF.

This clonotype was seen ten or more times. The chain couples TRBV3-1 to TRBJ2-1; no reliable D call. This CDR3 has 12 amino acids. V was clipped by 1 base and J by 9 bases, with 7 bases between them. Germline CDR1 and CDR2: LGHDT and YNNKEL (reference sequence). CDR3 in amino acids: CASSQGGFEQFF. CDR3 nucleotide sequence: TGTGCCAGCAGCCAAGGGGGATTTGAGCAGTTCTTC.

This clonotype was counted only a few times. The V and J genes are TRBV10-2 and TRBJ2-1; 10 bases match TRBD2. With 4 bases clipped from V and 5 bases from J, the junction kept 5 bases outside the gene matches. There are 15 residues in the CDR3. Germline CDR1 and CDR2: WSHSY and SAAADI. CDR3 sequence (DNA): TGCGCCAGCAGTGTTCGGCTAGCGGGAGACAATGAGCAGTTCTTC. Its translation is CASSVRLAGDNEQFF.

The table lists this clonotype with many counts. CDR3 DNA: TGTGCCAGCAGCCCGTCAGCGGGGAACATTCAGTACTTC. It translates to CASSPSAGNIQYF. The chain carries TRBV6-5 and TRBJ2-4; 7 bases match TRBD2. V gave up 6 bases and J gave up 7 bases; unmatched junction bases: 6. CDR1 is MNHEY, CDR2 SVGAGI, per germline. The CDR3 length is 13 residues.

This clonotype was seen ten or more times. V is TRBV5-1 and J is TRBJ1-4; D is unresolved. The V and J ends lost 6 bases and 3 bases respectively, with 9 bases between them. CDR1 and CDR2 (germline): SGHRS, YFSETQ. This CDR3 has 13 amino acids. CDR3 nucleotide sequence: TGCGCCAGCACAAGCGGCCCTAATGAAAAACTGTTTTTT. This sequence encodes CASTSGPNEKLFF.

This clonotype was seen at least ten times. The V gene is TRBV6-6, the J gene TRBJ1-1; unclear D gene. The V end lost 8 bases, the J end lost 0 bases, and 7 bases lay between the germline ends. CDR1 MNHNY and CDR2 SVGAGI come from the germline V gene (reference sequence). The CDR3 is made up of 12 amino acids. CDR3 protein: CASSRMNTEAFF. In DNA, the CDR3 is TGTGCCAGCTCGCGGATGAACACTGAAGCTTTCTTT.

In its sample, this clonotype was seen many times. The chain uses TRBV20-1 and TRBJ2-1, with D perhaps TRBD1 (6 bases). CDR3 length: 16 residues. Germline loops: CDR1 DFQATT, CDR2 SNEGSKA (reference sequence). The ends were cut back, 1 base at V and 0 bases at J, with 13 bases in the middle. The CDR3 DNA follows: TGCAGTGCTAGAGCCGGACAGTGGAGCTCCTACAATGAGCAGTTCTTC. Protein: CSARAGQWSSYNEQFF.